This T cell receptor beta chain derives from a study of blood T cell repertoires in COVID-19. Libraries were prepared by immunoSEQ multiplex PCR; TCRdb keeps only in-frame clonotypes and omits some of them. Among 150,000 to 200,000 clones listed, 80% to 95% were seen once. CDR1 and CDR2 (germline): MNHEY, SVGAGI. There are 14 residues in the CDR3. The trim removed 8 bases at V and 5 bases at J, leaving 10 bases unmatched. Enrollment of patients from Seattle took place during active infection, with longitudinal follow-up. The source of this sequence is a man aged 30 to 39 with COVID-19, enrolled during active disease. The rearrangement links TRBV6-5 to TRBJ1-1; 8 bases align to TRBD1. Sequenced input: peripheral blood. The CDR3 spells CASLLQGGGTEAFF. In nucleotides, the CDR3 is TGTGCCAGCCTTTTACAGGGGGGCGGAACTGAAGCTTTCTTT.